A selection of T cell receptor beta chains follows, all from one sample in a study of shared clonotypes between healthy human individuals. Produced via immunoSEQ multiplex PCR; TCRdb's table is partial and in-frame only. The table records under 1 million clones, about 91% of them present only once. Specimen: naive CD8+ T cells sorted from blood. These receptors were obtained from a man in his thirties or forties in good health. Each CDR3 is given with its conserved first and last residue. Fields, in order: CDR3 length, V gene, clone size, CDR3 protein. Clone size is shown for a subset of rows, as once, few, many or a class of expanded clone.

CDR3 length: 17
V gene: TRBV5-1
clone size: .
CDR3 protein: CASSTTGTGGFTGELFF

CDR3 length: 14
V gene: TRBV30
clone size: .
CDR3 protein: CAWTWGGSSGELFF

CDR3 length: 15
V gene: TRBV27
clone size: .
CDR3 protein: CASSLMGQVNHEQYF

CDR3 length: 14
V gene: TRBV27
clone size: .
CDR3 protein: CASSPQGPVRPQHF

CDR3 length: 16
V gene: TRBV14
clone size: .
CDR3 protein: CASSQLAGAGTDTQYF

CDR3 length: 12
V gene: TRBV7-9
clone size: .
CDR3 protein: CASSLSSDTQYF

CDR3 length: 18
V gene: TRBV15
clone size: .
CDR3 protein: CATSRAGLAGGVYNEQFF

CDR3 length: 16
V gene: TRBV27
clone size: .
CDR3 protein: CASSLYLAGSYNEQFF

CDR3 length: 15
V gene: TRBV15
clone size: .
CDR3 protein: CATSPGTASTDTQYF

CDR3 length: 14
V gene: TRBV27
clone size: once
CDR3 protein: CASSGTYSNQPQHF

CDR3 length: 16
V gene: TRBV28
clone size: .
CDR3 protein: CASSLRGRGAFTEAFF

CDR3 length: 16
V gene: TRBV9
clone size: .
CDR3 protein: CASSVASGTGANVLTF

CDR3 length: 18
V gene: TRBV7-9
clone size: .
CDR3 protein: CASSSVEGLAGALGEQYF

CDR3 length: 12
V gene: TRBV15
clone size: .
CDR3 protein: CATNTRTGELFF

CDR3 length: 15
V gene: TRBV27
clone size: .
CDR3 protein: CASSADRDSYNEQFF

CDR3 length: 17
V gene: TRBV5-1
clone size: .
CDR3 protein: CASRSGEWVATNEKLFF

CDR3 length: 13
V gene: TRBV10-3
clone size: .
CDR3 protein: CALGGAVYNEQFF

CDR3 length: 13
V gene: TRBV29-1
clone size: .
CDR3 protein: CSVAGQQLYGYTF

CDR3 length: 14
V gene: TRBV6-6
clone size: .
CDR3 protein: CASSSQDINTEAFF

CDR3 length: 14
V gene: TRBV15
clone size: .
CDR3 protein: CATSSSNGLAEAFF

CDR3 length: 12
V gene: TRBV7-2
clone size: .
CDR3 protein: CASSSGDYGYTF

CDR3 length: 15
V gene: TRBV9
clone size: .
CDR3 protein: CASSPRQGLTHEAFF

CDR3 length: 19
V gene: TRBV28
clone size: few
CDR3 protein: CASSLPGLAGGVSYNEQFF

CDR3 length: 13
V gene: TRBV6-5
clone size: .
CDR3 protein: CASSYSYTGELFF

CDR3 length: 14
V gene: TRBV27
clone size: .
CDR3 protein: CASSSGQGGEKLFF

CDR3 length: 15
V gene: TRBV7-6
clone size: .
CDR3 protein: CASSLEGLANDEQYF

CDR3 length: 12
V gene: TRBV18
clone size: .
CDR3 protein: CASSPGGYEQYF

CDR3 length: 15
V gene: TRBV7-9
clone size: .
CDR3 protein: CASSGADLNTGELFF

CDR3 length: 15
V gene: TRBV27
clone size: .
CDR3 protein: CASSQARGSYNEQFF

CDR3 length: 14
V gene: TRBV27
clone size: .
CDR3 protein: CASSVWTGSSEQYF

CDR3 length: 13
V gene: TRBV9
clone size: .
CDR3 protein: CASSGSGPYEAFF

CDR3 length: 13
V gene: TRBV27
clone size: .
CDR3 protein: CASHPAAKNIQYF

CDR3 length: 15
V gene: TRBV7-9
clone size: .
CDR3 protein: CASSTPSGGKGEIYF

CDR3 length: 18
V gene: TRBV10-2
clone size: .
CDR3 protein: CASREFPSVGGEKETQYF

CDR3 length: 14
V gene: TRBV5-6
clone size: .
CDR3 protein: CASSLEFYQETQYF

CDR3 length: 15
V gene: TRBV14
clone size: .
CDR3 protein: CASSLRRAPDYGYTF

CDR3 length: 15
V gene: TRBV7-8
clone size: few
CDR3 protein: CATLPTGLSSDTQYF

CDR3 length: 15
V gene: TRBV7-8
clone size: .
CDR3 protein: CASSDGTTSTDTQYF

CDR3 length: 16
V gene: TRBV6-4
clone size: once
CDR3 protein: CASSEKPGASGNEQFF

CDR3 length: 13
V gene: TRBV7-9
clone size: .
CDR3 protein: CASSSLVPDTQYF

CDR3 length: 13
V gene: TRBV25-1
clone size: .
CDR3 protein: CASSLQGHEKLFF

CDR3 length: 16
V gene: TRBV29-1
clone size: .
CDR3 protein: CSVDGIPESSYNEQFF

CDR3 length: 16
V gene: TRBV9
clone size: once
CDR3 protein: CASSENYRDNSYEQYF

CDR3 length: 16
V gene: TRBV7-2
clone size: .
CDR3 protein: CASSLMRGRLNTEAFF

CDR3 length: 12
V gene: TRBV2
clone size: .
CDR3 protein: CASLDRIYEQYF

CDR3 length: 16
V gene: TRBV5-1
clone size: .
CDR3 protein: CASSFSGGGSYNEQFF

CDR3 length: 15
V gene: TRBV27
clone size: .
CDR3 protein: CASSPTSGPFDEQFF

CDR3 length: 12
V gene: TRBV7-2
clone size: .
CDR3 protein: CASSSGYNEQFF

CDR3 length: 15
V gene: TRBV5-6
clone size: .
CDR3 protein: CASSLGAANHQPQHF

CDR3 length: 16
V gene: TRBV27
clone size: .
CDR3 protein: CASSSSGLWTQETQYF